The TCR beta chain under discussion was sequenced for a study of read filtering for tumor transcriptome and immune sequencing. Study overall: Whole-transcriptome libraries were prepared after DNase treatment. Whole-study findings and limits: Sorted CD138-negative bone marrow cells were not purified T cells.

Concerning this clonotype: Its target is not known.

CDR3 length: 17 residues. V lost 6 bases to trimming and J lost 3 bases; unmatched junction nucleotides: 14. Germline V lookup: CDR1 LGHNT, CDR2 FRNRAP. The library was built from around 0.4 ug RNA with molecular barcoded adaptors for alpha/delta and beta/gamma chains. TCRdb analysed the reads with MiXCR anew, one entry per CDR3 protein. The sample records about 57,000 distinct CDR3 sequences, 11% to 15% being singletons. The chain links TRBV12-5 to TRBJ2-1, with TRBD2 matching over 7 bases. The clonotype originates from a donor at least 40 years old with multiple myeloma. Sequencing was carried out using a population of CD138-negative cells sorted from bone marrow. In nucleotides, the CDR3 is TGTGCTAGTGGCTCCCCGGGAGGAAAGGAATACTACAATGAGCAGTTCTTC. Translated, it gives CASGSPGGKEYYNEQFF.